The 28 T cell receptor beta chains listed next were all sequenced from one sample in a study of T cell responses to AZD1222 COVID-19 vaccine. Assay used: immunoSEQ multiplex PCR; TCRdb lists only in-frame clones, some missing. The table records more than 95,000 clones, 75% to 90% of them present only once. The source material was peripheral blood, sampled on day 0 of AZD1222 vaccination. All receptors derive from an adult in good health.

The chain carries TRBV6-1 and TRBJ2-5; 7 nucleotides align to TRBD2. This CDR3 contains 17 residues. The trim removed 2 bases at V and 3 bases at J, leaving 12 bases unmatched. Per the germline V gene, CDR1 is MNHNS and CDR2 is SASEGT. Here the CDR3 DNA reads TGTGCCAGCAGTGAATTCCTAGTGGGGGGGATAGAAGAGACCCAGTACTTC. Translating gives CASSEFLVGGIEETQYF.

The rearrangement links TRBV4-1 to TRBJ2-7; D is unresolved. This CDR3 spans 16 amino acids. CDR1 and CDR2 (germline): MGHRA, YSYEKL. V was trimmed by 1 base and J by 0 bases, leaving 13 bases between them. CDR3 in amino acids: CASSQAFKVYSYEQYF. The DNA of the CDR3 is TGCGCCAGCAGCCAAGCTTTCAAGGTTTACTCCTACGAGCAGTACTTC.

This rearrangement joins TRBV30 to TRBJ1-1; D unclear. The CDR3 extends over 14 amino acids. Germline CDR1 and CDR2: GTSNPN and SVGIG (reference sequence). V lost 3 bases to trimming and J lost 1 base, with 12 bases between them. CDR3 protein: CAWSIYSRNTEAFF. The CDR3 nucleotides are TGTGCCTGGAGCATATACTCGAGGAACACTGAAGCTTTCTTT.

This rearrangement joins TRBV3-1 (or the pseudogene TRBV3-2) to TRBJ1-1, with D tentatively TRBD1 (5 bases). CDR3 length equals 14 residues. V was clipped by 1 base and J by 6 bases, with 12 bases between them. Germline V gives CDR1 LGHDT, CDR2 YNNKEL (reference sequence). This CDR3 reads CASSQVVGDAEAFF. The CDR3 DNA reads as TGTGCCAGCAGCCAAGTTGTTGGGGACGCTGAAGCTTTCTTT.

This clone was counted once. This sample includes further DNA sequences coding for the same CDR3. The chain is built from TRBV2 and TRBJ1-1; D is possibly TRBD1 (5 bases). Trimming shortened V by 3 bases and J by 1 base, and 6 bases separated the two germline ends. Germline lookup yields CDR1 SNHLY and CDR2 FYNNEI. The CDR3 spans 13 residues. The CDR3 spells CASSDRENTEAFF. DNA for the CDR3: TGTGCCAGCAGTGACAGGGAGAACACTGAAGCTTTCTTT.

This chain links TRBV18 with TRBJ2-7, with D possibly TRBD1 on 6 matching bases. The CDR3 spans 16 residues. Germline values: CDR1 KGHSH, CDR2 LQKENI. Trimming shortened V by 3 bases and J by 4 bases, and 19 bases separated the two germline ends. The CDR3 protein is CASSPPEQDRVYEQYF. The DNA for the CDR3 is TGTGCCAGCTCACCTCCGGAACAGGACAGAGTATACGAGCAGTACTTC.

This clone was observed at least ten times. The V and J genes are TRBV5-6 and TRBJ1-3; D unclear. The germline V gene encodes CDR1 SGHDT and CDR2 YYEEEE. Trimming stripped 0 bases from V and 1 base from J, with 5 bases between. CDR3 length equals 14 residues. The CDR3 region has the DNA TGTGCCAGCAGCTTGGAGGAATCTGGAAACACCATATATTTT. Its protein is CASSLEESGNTIYF.

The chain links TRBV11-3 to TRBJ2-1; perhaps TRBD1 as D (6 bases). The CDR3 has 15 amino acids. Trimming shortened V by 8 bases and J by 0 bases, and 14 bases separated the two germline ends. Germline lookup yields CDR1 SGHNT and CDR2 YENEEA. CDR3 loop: CASQYGGHSYNEQFF. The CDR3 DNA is TGTGCCAGCCAGTATGGGGGCCACTCCTACAATGAGCAGTTCTTC.

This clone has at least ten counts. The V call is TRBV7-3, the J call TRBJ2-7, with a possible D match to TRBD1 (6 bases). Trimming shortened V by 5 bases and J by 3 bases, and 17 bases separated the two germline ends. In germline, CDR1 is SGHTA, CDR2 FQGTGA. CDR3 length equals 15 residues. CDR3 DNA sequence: TGTGCCAGCAGCATAGCCCCCGGGACATTCTACGAGCAGTACTTC. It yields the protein CASSIAPGTFYEQYF. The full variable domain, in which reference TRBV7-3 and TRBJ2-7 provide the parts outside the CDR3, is GAGVSQTPSNKVTEKGKYVELRCDPISGHTALYWYRQSLGQGPEFLIYFQGTGAADDSGLPNDRFFAVRPEGSVSTLKIQRTERGDSAVYLCASSIAPGTFYEQYFGPGTRLTVT.

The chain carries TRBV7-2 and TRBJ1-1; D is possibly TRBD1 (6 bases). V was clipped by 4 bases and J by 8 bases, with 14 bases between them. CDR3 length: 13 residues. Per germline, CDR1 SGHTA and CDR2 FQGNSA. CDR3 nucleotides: TGTGCCAGCAGCTCACCTTCCGACAGGGAAGCTTTCTTT. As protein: CASSSPSDREAFF.

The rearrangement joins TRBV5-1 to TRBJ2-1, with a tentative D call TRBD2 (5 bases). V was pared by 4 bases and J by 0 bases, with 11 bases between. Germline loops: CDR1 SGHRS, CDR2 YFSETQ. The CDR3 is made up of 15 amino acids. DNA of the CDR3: TGCGCCAGCAGCGGCCCCGGGATCTCCTACAATGAGCAGTTCTTC. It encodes CASSGPGISYNEQFF.

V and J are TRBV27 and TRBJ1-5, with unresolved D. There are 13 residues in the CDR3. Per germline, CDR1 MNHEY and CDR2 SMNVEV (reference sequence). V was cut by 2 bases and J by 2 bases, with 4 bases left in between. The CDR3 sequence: CASSLAGNQPQHF. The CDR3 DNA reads TGTGCCAGCAGTTTAGCGGGCAATCAGCCCCAGCATTTT.

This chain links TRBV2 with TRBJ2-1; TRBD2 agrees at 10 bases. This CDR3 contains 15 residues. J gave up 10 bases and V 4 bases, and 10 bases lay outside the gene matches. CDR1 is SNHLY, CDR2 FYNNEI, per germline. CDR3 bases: TGTGCCAGCAGTGGTGCGAGCGGGGGGGCCGGAGAGCAGTTCTTC. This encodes CASSGASGGAGEQFF.

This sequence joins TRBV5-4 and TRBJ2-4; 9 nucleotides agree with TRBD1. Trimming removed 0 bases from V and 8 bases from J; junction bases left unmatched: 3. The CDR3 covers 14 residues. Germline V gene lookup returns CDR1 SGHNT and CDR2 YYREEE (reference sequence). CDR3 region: CASSLGDRADIQYF. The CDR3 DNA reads TGTGCCAGCAGCTTGGGGGACAGGGCTGACATTCAGTACTTC.

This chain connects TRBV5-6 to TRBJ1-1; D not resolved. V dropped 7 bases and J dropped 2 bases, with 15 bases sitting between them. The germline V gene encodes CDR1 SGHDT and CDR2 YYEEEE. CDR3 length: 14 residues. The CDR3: CASARSMRNTEAFF. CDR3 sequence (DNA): TGTGCCAGCGCAAGGAGTATGCGAAACACTGAAGCTTTCTTT.

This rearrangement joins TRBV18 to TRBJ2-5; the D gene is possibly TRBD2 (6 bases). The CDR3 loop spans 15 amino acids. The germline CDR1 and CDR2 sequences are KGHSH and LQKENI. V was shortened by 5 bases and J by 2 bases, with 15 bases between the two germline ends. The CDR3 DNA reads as TGTGCCAGCTCAGCCGCGACTAGTCGGCAAGAGACCCAGTACTTC. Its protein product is CASSAATSRQETQYF.

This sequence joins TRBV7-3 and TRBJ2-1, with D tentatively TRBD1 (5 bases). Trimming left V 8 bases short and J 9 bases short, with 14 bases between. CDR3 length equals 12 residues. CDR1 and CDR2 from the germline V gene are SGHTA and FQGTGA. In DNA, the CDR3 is TGTGCCAGCGCCCACCCAGGGATTGAGCAGTTCTTC. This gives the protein CASAHPGIEQFF.

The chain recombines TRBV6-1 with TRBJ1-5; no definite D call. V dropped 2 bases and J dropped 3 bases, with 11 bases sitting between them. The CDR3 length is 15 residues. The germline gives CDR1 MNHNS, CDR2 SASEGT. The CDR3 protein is CASSERRNANQPQHF. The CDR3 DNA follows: TGTGCCAGCAGTGAAAGACGAAACGCCAATCAGCCCCAGCATTTT.

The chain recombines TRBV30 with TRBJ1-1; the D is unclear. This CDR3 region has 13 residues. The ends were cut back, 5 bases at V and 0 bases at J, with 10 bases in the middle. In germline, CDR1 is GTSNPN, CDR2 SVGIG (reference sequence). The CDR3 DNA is TGTGCCTGGGCAAAGGGCATGAACACTGAAGCTTTCTTT. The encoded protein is CAWAKGMNTEAFF.

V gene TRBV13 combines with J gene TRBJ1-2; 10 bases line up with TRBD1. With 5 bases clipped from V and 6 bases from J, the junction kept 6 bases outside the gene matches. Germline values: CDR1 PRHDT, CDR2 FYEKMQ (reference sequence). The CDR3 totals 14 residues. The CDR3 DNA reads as TGTGCCAGCAGCCGAGGGACAGGGGTGGATGGCTACACCTTC. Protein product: CASSRGTGVDGYTF.

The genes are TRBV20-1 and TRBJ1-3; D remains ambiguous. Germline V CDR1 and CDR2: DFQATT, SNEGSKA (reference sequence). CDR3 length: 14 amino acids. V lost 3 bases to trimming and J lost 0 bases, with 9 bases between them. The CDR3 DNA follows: TGCAGTGCTAGTAGACCAGACTCTGGAAACACCATATATTTT. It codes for CSASRPDSGNTIYF.

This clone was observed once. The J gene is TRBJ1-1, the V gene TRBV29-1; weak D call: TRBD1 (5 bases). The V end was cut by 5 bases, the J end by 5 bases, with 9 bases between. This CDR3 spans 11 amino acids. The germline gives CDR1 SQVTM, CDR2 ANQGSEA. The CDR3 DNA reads TGCAGCGTTCAGCAGGGAACTGAAGCTTTCTTT. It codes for CSVQQGTEAFF. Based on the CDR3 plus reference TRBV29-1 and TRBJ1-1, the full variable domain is SAVISQKPSRDICQRGTSLTIQCQVDSQVTMMFWYRQQPGQSLTLIATANQGSEATYESGFVIDKFPISRPNLTFSTLTVSNMSPEDSSIYLCSVQQGTEAFFGQGTRLTVV.

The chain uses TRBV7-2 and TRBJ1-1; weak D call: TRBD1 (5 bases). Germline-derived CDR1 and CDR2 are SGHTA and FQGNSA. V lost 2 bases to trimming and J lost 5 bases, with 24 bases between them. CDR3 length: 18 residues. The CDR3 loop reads CASSLRGFPGLLWTEAFF. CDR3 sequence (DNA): TGTGCCAGCAGCTTAAGGGGATTCCCAGGGTTACTCTGGACTGAAGCTTTCTTT. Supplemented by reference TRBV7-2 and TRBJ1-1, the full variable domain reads GAGVSQSPSNKVTEKGKDVELRCDPISGHTALYWYRQSLGQGLEFLIYFQGNSAPDKSGLPSDRFSAERTGGSVSTLTIQRTQQEDSAVYLCASSLRGFPGLLWTEAFFGQGTRLTVV.

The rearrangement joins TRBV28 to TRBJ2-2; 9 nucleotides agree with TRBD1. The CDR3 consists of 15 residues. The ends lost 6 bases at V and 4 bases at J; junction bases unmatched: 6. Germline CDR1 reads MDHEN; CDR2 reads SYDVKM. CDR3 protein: CASSTSDRGTGELFF. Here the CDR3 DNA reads TGTGCCAGCAGCACCTCGGACAGGGGCACCGGGGAGCTGTTTTTT.

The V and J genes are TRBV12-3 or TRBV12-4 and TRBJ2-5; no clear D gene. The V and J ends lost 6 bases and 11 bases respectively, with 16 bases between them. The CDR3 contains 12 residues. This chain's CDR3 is CASSLRSRRQYF. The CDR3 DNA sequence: TGTGCCAGCAGCCTAAGGTCGAGACGTCAGTACTTC.

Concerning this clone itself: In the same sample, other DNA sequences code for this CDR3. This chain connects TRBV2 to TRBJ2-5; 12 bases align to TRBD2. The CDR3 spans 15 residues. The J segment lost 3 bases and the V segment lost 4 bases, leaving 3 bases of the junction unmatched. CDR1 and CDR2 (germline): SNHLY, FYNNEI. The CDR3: CASSGLAGAEETQYF. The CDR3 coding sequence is TGTGCCAGCAGTGGACTAGCGGGGGCAGAAGAGACCCAGTACTTC. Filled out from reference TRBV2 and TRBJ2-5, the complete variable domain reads EPEVTQTPSHQVTQMGQEVILRCVPISNHLYFYWYRQILGQKVEFLVSFYNNEISEKSEIFDDQFSVERPDGSNFTLKIRSTKLEDSAMYFCASSGLAGAEETQYFGPGTRLLVL.

The CDR3 protein is CASGTGGEQYF. The CDR3 DNA reads as TGCGCCAGCGGCACGGGAGGGGAGCAGTACTTC. The chain carries TRBV10-2 and TRBJ2-7; 8 nucleotides align to TRBD2. The CDR3 extends over 11 amino acids. From germline, CDR1 is WSHSY and CDR2 SAAADI. The J segment lost 7 bases and the V segment lost 8 bases, leaving 4 bases of the junction unmatched.

The DNA of the CDR3 is TGCAGCGTTGAAAAGGACAGGGGGTTCCTCGGCTACACCTTC. It encodes CSVEKDRGFLGYTF. The chain couples TRBV29-1 to TRBJ1-2, with 10 bases matching TRBD1. In germline, CDR1 is SQVTM, CDR2 ANQGSEA. V lost 2 bases and J lost 8; bases outside the gene matches: 8. The CDR3 runs 14 residues. Full variable domain (outside the CDR3, taken from reference TRBV29-1 and TRBJ1-2): SAVISQKPSRDICQRGTSLTIQCQVDSQVTMMFWYRQQPGQSLTLIATANQGSEATYESGFVIDKFPISRPNLTFSTLTVSNMSPEDSSIYLCSVEKDRGFLGYTFGSGTRLTVV.